This T cell receptor beta chain was sequenced during a study of beta chain features in type 1 diabetes. Study overall: Sorted cells, some 110 million in number, were examined across all samples. General study points: Among patients, naive, central memory and Treg TCRB repertoires appeared more similar than among healthy donors. Possible PCR preference for shorter templates applied equally to patients and controls.

V shed 2 bases and J shed 10 bases, with 10 bases lying between them. This CDR3 has 12 amino acids. Germline CDR1 reads SGHKS; CDR2 reads YYEKEE (reference sequence). This clone has only a few counts. Its antigen is currently unknown. Expressed TCRB transcripts were sequenced, since all the RNA that had been isolated was reverse transcribed. Libraries were prepared by immunoSEQ multiplex PCR; TCRdb keeps only in-frame clonotypes and omits some of them. Of 200,000 to 250,000 clones in the sample, under 13% are singletons; the top ten hold roughly 1.3%. The authors took one heparinised blood draw, averaging around 120 mL, from each donor.

This clonotype was obtained from a man younger than 35 in good health. The genes are TRBV5-5 and TRBJ2-1; D gene ambiguous. Sequencing was performed on central memory CD4+ T cells from blood. This CDR3 reads CASSFWDREQFF. The CDR3 coding sequence is TGTGCCAGCAGCTTTTGGGATAGAGAGCAGTTCTTC.